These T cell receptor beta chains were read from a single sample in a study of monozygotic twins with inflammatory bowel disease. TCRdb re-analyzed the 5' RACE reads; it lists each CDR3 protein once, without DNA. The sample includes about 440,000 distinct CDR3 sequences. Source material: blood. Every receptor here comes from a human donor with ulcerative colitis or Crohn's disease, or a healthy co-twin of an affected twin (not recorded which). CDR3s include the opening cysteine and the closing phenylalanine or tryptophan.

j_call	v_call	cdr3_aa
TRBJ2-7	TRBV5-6	CASSRTGPGEQYF
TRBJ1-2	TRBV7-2	CASSLQQNYGYTF
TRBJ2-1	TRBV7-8	CASRGLANNNEQFF
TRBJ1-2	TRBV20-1	CSAHGGQGGSGYTF
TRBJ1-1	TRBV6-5	CASSRDITEAFF
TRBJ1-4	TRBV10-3	CAISEDGREDEKLFF
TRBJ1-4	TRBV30	CAWKTGEEKLFF
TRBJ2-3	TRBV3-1	CASSQGDREVNTQYF
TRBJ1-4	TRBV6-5	CASSSQTGANEKLFF
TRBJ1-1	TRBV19	CASTRQGMNTEAFF
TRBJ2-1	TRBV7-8	CASSLDGSGPFLNEQFF
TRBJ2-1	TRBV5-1	CASSLRLEDEQFF
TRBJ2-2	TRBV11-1	CASSLTRPTGRNTGELFF
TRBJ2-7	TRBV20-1	CSAPRATSGTYEQYF
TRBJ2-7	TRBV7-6	CASSLASSGGLSYEQYF
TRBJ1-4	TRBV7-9	CASSPTDEKLFF
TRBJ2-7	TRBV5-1	CASSYGGGGSYEQYF
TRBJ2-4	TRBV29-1	CSVGAGVDKNIQYF
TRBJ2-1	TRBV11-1	CASSLAADTGTYNEQFF
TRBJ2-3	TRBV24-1	CATSDPDSGRDTQYF
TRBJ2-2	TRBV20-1	CSARVPMTGELFF
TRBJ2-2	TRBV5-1	CASSPRDRGNTGELFF
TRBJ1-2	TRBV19	CASTLQGARVGYTF
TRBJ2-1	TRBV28	CASFSGTGSYNEQFF
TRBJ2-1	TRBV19	CASSTTSGVVAFF
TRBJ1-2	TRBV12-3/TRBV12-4	CASSLGPVVGYTF
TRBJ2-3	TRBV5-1	CASSVDRSTDTQYF
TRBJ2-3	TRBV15	CATSSPGQGAGDTQYF
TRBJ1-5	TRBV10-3	CAISPDTNQPQHF
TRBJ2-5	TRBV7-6	CASSLIVQETQYF
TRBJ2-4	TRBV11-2	CASSETGTGTVAKNIQYF
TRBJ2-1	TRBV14	CASSQEAVHSYNEQFF
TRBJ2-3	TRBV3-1	CASSGGARDTQYF
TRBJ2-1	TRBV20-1	CSASVSGRVEQFF
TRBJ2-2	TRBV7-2	CASSLVLKVTGELFF
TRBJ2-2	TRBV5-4	CASSLDSGSDTGELFF
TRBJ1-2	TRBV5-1	CASSSEPAGGLYGYTF